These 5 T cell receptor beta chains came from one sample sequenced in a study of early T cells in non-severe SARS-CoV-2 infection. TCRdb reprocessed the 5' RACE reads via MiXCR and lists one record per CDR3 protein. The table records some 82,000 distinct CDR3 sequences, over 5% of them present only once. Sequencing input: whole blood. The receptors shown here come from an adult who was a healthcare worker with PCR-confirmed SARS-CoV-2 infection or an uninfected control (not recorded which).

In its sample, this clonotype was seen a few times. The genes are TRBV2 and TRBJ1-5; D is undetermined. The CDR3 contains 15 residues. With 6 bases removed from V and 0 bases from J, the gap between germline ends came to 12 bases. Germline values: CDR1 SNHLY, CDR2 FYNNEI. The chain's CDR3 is CASRDVGYSNQPQHF. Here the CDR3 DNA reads TGTGCCAGCAGGGACGTTGGATATAGCAATCAGCCCCAGCATTTT.

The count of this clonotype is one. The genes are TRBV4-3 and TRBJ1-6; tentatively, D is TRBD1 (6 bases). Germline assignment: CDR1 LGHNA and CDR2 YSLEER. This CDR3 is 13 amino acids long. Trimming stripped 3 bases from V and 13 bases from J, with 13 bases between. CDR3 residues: CASSQETGLPLHF. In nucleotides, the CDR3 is TGCGCCAGCAGCCAGGAAACAGGGCTCCCCCTCCACTTT.

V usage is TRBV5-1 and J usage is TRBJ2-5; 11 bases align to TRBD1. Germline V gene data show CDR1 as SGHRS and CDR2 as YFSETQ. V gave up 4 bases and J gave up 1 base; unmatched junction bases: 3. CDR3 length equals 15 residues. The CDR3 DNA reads TGCGCCAGCAGCCCGGGGACAGGGGGCCAAGAGACCCAGTACTTC. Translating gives CASSPGTGGQETQYF.

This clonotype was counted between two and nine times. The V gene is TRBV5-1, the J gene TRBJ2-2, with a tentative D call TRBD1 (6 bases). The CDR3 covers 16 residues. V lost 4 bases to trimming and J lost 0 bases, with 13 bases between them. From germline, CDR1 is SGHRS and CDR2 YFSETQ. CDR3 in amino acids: CASSMGHLANTGELFF. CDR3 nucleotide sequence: TGCGCCAGCAGCATGGGACATCTCGCGAACACCGGGGAGCTGTTTTTT.

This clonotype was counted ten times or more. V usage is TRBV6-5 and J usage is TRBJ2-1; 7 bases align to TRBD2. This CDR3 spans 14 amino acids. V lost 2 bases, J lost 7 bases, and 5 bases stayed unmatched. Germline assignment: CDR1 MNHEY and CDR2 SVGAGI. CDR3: CASSYGGRGNEQFF. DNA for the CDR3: TGTGCCAGCAGTTACGGCGGGAGAGGTAATGAGCAGTTCTTC.